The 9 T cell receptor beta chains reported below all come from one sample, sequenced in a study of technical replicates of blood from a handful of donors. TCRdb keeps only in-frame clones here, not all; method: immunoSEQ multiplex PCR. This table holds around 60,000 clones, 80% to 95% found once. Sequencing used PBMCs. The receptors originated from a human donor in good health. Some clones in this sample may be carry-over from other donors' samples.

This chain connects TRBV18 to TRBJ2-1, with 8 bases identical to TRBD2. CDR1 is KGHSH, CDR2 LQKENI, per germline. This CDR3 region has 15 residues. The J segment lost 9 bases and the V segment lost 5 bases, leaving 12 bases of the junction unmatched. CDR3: CASSIRQRELSEQFF. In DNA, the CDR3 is TGTGCCAGCTCAATTCGGCAGCGGGAGTTAAGTGAGCAGTTCTTC.

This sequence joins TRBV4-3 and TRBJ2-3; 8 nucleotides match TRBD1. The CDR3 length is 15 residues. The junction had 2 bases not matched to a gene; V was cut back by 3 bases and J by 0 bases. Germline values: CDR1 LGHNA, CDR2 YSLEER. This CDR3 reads CASSQGQVSTDTQYF. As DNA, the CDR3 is TGCGCCAGCAGCCAGGGACAGGTCAGCACAGATACGCAGTATTTT.

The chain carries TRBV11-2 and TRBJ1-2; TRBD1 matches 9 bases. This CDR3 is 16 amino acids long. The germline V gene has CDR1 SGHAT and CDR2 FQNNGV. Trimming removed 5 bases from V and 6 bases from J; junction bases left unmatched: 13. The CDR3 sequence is CASSPGTGYNFDGYTF. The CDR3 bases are TGTGCCAGCAGCCCAGGGACAGGGTATAATTTTGATGGCTACACCTTC.

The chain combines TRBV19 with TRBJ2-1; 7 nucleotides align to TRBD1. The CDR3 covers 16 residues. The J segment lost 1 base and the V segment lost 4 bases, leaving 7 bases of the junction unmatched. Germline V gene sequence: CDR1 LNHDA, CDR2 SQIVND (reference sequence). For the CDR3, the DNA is TGTGCCAGTAGTAACATACAGGGGAAGTCCTACAATGAGCAGTTCTTC. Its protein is CASSNIQGKSYNEQFF.

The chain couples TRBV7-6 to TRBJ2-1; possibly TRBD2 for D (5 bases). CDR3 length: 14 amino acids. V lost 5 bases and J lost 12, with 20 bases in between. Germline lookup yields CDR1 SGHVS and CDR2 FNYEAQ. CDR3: CASSPGSAWSSQFF. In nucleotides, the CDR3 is TGTGCCAGCAGCCCGGGGTCCGCTTGGTCCTCGCAGTTCTTC.

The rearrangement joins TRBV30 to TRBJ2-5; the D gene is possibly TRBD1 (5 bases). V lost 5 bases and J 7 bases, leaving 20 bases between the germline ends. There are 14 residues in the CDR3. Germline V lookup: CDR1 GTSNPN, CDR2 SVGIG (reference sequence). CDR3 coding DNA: TGTGCCTGGGCTGGACACCGTTACATCGGGACCCAGTACTTC. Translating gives CAWAGHRYIGTQYF.

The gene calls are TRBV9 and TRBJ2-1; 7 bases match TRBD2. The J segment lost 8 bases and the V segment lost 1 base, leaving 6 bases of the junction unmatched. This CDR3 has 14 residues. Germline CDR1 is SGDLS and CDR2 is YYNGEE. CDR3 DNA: TGTGCCAGCAGCGTACGTTTCGCGGGGGATGAGCAGTTCTTC. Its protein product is CASSVRFAGDEQFF.

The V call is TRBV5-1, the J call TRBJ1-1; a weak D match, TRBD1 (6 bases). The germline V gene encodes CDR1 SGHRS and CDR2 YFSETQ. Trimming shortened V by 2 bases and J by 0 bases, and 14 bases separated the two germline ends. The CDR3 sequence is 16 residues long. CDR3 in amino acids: CASSLPGHFMNTEAFF. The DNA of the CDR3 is TGCGCCAGCAGCTTACCGGGACACTTTATGAACACTGAAGCTTTCTTT.

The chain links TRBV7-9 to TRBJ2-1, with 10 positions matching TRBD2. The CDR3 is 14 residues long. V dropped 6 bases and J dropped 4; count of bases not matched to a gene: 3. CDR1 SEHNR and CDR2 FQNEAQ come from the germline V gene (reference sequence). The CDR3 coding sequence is TGTGCCAGCAGTGGACTAGCGGATTACAATGAGCAGTTCTTC. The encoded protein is CASSGLADYNEQFF.